Listed below are T cell receptor beta chains from one sample, sequenced in a study of T cells of healthy individuals. TCRdb re-analysed the 5' RACE reads in MiXCR, keeping a single row per CDR3 protein. The sample contains 55,000 to 65,000 distinct CDR3 sequences, roughly 16% of which appear only once. The receptors were gathered from a human donor in good health. CDR3s include the opening cysteine and the closing phenylalanine or tryptophan. A D gene is named only where the DNA matches it firmly. Rows may omit the clone size; those that give it use once, few, many or a size class.

V gene	D gene	J gene	clone size	CDR3 DNA	CDR3 protein
TRBV20-1	TRBD2	TRBJ2-1	few	TGCAGTGCCCCGGGACTAACGTACAATGAGCAGTTCTTC	CSAPGLTYNEQFF
TRBV7-2	TRBD1	TRBJ1-5	-	TGTGCCAGCAGCTTACAGTCGACAGCAGGGGGCCAGCCCCAGCATTTT	CASSLQSTAGGQPQHF
TRBV18	-	TRBJ2-2	-	TGTGCCAGCTCACCAGGTCCTCCAACCGGGGAGCTGTTTTTT	CASSPGPPTGELFF
TRBV4-1	-	TRBJ2-1	few	TGCGCCAGCAGCCTCTGGGTAAAGGATGAGCAGTTCTTC	CASSLWVKDEQFF
TRBV29-1	-	TRBJ2-3	-	TGCAGCGTTGACGTCGACACAGATACGCAGTATTTT	CSVDVDTDTQYF
TRBV3-1	-	TRBJ1-5	many	TGTGCCAGCAGCCAAGTGGGGGCTAAGCAGCCCCAGCATTTT	CASSQVGAKQPQHF
TRBV11-2	TRBD2	TRBJ2-1	-	TGTGCCAGCAGCTTAGATTCTTACGGGGGGGCCGCCCGGGATGAGCAGTTCTTC	CASSLDSYGGAARDEQFF
TRBV28	-	TRBJ2-3	-	TGTGCCAGCAGTACCGGGACGCCTAGCACAGATACGCAGTATTTT	CASSTGTPSTDTQYF
TRBV5-1	TRBD1	TRBJ2-6	once	TGCGCCAGCAGCTTGGCGACACTCACAGGGGCTGGGGCCAACGTCCTGACTTTC	CASSLATLTGAGANVLTF
TRBV2	-	TRBJ2-1	-	TGTGCCAGTATTAGCGGTAGCTCCTACAATGAGCAGTTCTTC	CASISGSSYNEQFF
TRBV6-6	-	TRBJ2-5	once	TGTGCCAGCCGATCAGGGACGGGTCGGGAGACCCAGTACTTC	CASRSGTGRETQYF